A single sample is the source of the 15 T cell receptor beta chains below, sequenced in a study of CD8+ T cells in alopecia areata. Reverse transcription of extracted RNA yielded cDNA, which provided the sequencing template. This table comes from immunoSEQ multiplex PCR, and its TCRdb copy is limited to in-frame clones, with some not included. The sample lists 100,000 or so clones; roughly 56% were seen once. Documented treatment: oral pan-JAK inhibitor, 5-10 mg twice daily. The source material was CD8+ T cells sorted from blood, sampled at roughly week 58, from a patient treated with tofacitinib. The receptors come from a human donor with alopecia areata.

The chain is built from TRBV7-2 and TRBJ1-1; possible D gene TRBD1, 5 bases. The CDR3 runs 13 residues. V gave up 3 bases and J gave up 5 bases, with 10 bases separating them. Germline V CDR1 and CDR2: SGHTA, FQGNSA. Here the CDR3 reads CASSFHPGTEAFF. The DNA for the CDR3 is TGTGCCAGCAGCTTTCATCCAGGGACTGAAGCTTTCTTT.

J is TRBJ2-3 and V is TRBV4-1; the D gene could be TRBD1 or TRBD2 (7 bases each). CDR1 and CDR2 from the germline V gene are MGHRA and YSYEKL. The V gene lost 0 bases and the J gene lost 3 bases, with 13 bases spanning the gap. This CDR3 contains 16 residues. The CDR3 DNA follows: TGCGCCAGCAGCCAAGAGGGGCAGGGGGGGACAGATACGCAGTATTTT. Its translation is CASSQEGQGGTDTQYF.

This clone was recorded many times. The rearrangement uses TRBV13 and TRBJ2-3; TRBD1 matches at 8 bases. The junction had 4 bases not matched to a gene; V was cut back by 1 base and J by 4 bases. CDR3 length: 15 residues. Germline CDR1 and CDR2: PRHDT and FYEKMQ (reference sequence). CDR3 loop: CASSLVLQGADTQYF. The CDR3 DNA is TGTGCCAGCAGCTTAGTTTTACAGGGGGCAGATACGCAGTATTTT.

In regard to this clone: This CDR3 is missing its conserved last phenylalanine or tryptophan, likely due to a read error. The limits of the CDR3 on the DNA are not certain, so only TCRdb's listed CDR3 is given. The chain combines TRBV5-6 with TRBJ2-7. The CDR3 is 13 amino acids long, termini counted. Per germline, CDR1 SGHDT and CDR2 YYEEEE. The CDR3 loop is CASSYGGTPFGSL.

The CDR3 is CAISISLGNSQETQYF. The CDR3 bases are TGTGCCATCAGTATCTCTCTCGGGAACAGCCAAGAGACCCAGTACTTC. This chain links TRBV10-3 with TRBJ2-5, with a weak D call TRBD2 (5 bases). There are 16 residues in the CDR3. CDR1 is ENHRY, CDR2 SYGVKD, per germline. V dropped 5 bases and J dropped 1 base, with 17 bases sitting between them.

The J gene is TRBJ2-6, the V gene TRBV5-6, with TRBD1 as a possible D gene (6 bases). The CDR3 is 17 amino acids. Trimming stripped 6 bases from V and 0 bases from J, with 16 bases between. Germline V lookup: CDR1 SGHDT, CDR2 YYEEEE. Here the CDR3 DNA reads TGTGCCAGCATACAGGGTGGAGATTACTCTGGGGCCAACGTCCTGACTTTC. Translation: CASIQGGDYSGANVLTF.

The chain has TRBV23-1 and TRBJ2-5; 8 nucleotides align to TRBD1. TRBV23-1 counts as an open reading frame of uncertain function. The length of the CDR3 is 16 residues. V lost 7 bases to trimming and J lost 1 base; unmatched junction nucleotides: 11. The CDR3 nucleotides are TGCGCCAGCACACCACCGGGACAGGAGATCCAAGAGACCCAGTACTTC. Amino acid sequence: CASTPPGQEIQETQYF.

The chain couples TRBV27 to TRBJ1-2, with D possibly TRBD1 on 5 matching bases. Germline lookup yields CDR1 MNHEY and CDR2 SMNVEV (reference sequence). The CDR3 loop spans 14 amino acids. With 5 bases removed from V and 4 bases from J, the gap between germline ends came to 14 bases. CDR3 sequence reads: CASSPHRSFYGYTF. In DNA form, the CDR3 reads TGTGCCAGCAGTCCTCACAGGAGTTTCTATGGCTACACCTTC.

This chain connects TRBV27 to TRBJ1-1; unclear D gene. CDR1 and CDR2 from the germline V gene are MNHEY and SMNVEV (reference sequence). The germline V and J ends were trimmed by 3 bases and 1 base, with 9 bases remaining between them. This CDR3 region has 14 residues. The CDR3 bases are TGTGCCAGCAGTTTGGCGCCCGCGAACACTGAAGCTTTCTTT. This gives the protein CASSLAPANTEAFF.

V gene TRBV7-9 combines with J gene TRBJ1-2; no clear D. The V and J ends lost 5 bases and 8 bases respectively, with 6 bases between them. There are 10 residues in the CDR3. Germline V CDR1 and CDR2: SEHNR, FQNEAQ (reference sequence). CDR3 amino acids: CASSPAGYTF. As DNA, the CDR3 is TGTGCCAGCAGCCCGGCGGGCTACACCTTC. Together with reference TRBV7-9 and TRBJ1-2, the CDR3 gives the full variable domain: DTGVSQNPRHKITKRGQNVTFRCDPISEHNRLYWYRQTLGQGPEFLTYFQNEAQLEKSRLLSDRFSAERPKGSFSTLEIQRTEQGDSAMYLCASSPAGYTFGSGTRLTVV.

V usage is TRBV27 and J usage is TRBJ2-6, with D unresolved. In germline, CDR1 is MNHEY, CDR2 SMNVEV (reference sequence). Trimming took 6 bases from V and 1 from J, leaving 4 bases between them. The CDR3 is 13 amino acids. The CDR3 loop reads CASRGSGANVLTF. In nucleotides, the CDR3 is TGTGCCAGCAGAGGATCTGGGGCCAACGTCCTGACTTTC. Based on the CDR3 plus reference TRBV27 and TRBJ2-6, the full variable domain is EAQVTQNPRYLITVTGKKLTVTCSQNMNHEYMSWYRQDPGLGLRQIYYSMNVEVTDKGDVPEGYKVSRKEKRNFPLILESPSPNQTSLYFCASRGSGANVLTFGAGSRLTVL.

A single count supports this clone. The chain has TRBV5-6 and TRBJ2-1; 11 bases align to TRBD2. The CDR3 loop spans 16 amino acids. V lost 4 bases and J lost 4; bases outside the gene matches: 7. Per the germline V gene, CDR1 is SGHDT and CDR2 is YYEEEE. The CDR3 loop is CASSPPGLAAYNEQFF. The CDR3 nucleotides are TGTGCCAGCAGCCCCCCGGGACTAGCGGCGTACAATGAGCAGTTCTTC.

The V call is TRBV4-1, the J call TRBJ1-2, with D possibly matching TRBD1 (6 bases). CDR3 length: 17 residues. Between the trimmed V and J ends, which lost 0 bases and 2 bases, there was a span of 16 bases. Germline values: CDR1 MGHRA, CDR2 YSYEKL. Here the CDR3 reads CASSQDSVQGGNYGYTF. CDR3 bases: TGCGCCAGCAGCCAAGATTCGGTACAGGGCGGAAACTATGGCTACACCTTC.

V and J are TRBV5-1 and TRBJ2-7; D possibly corresponds to TRBD2 (6 bases). CDR1 and CDR2 (germline): SGHRS, YFSETQ. V was pared by 4 bases and J by 2 bases, with 16 bases between. The CDR3 runs to 15 residues. Written as DNA, the CDR3 is TGCGCCAGCAGCCCGTATCTCGGGGGAACCTACGAGCAGTACTTC. Protein product: CASSPYLGGTYEQYF.

The gene calls are TRBV15 and TRBJ2-7; TRBD2 is a possible D gene (6 bases). Germline CDR1 is LNHNV and CDR2 is YYDKDF (reference sequence). The CDR3 covers 13 residues. Trimming removed 11 bases at V and 3 bases at J, with 17 bases between. CDR3 loop: CAASGEDGYEQYF. The CDR3 bases are TGTGCCGCCTCCGGGGAGGACGGCTACGAGCAGTACTTC.